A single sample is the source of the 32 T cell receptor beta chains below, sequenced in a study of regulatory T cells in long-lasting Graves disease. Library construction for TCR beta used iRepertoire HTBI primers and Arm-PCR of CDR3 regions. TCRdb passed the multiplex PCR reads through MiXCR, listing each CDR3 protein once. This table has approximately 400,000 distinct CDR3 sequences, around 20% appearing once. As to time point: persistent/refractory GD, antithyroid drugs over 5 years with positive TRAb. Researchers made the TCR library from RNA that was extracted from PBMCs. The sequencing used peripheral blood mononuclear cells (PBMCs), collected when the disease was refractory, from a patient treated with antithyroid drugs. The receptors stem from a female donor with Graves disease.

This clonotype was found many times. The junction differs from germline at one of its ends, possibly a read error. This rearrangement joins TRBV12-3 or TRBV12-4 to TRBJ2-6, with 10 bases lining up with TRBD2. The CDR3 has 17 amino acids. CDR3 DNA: TGTGCCAGCAGGTTAGCGGGAGGTTTCTCTGGGGCCAACGTCCTGACTTTC. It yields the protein CASRLAGGFSGANVLTF.

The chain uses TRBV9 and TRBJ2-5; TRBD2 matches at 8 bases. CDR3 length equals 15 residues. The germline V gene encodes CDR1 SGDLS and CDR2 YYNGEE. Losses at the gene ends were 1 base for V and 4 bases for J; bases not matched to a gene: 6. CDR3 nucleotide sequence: TGTGCCAGCAGCGTATCCAGCGGGAGTGGAGAGACCCAGTACTTC. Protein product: CASSVSSGSGETQYF. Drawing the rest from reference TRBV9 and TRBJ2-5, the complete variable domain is DSGVTQTPKHLITATGQRVTLRCSPRSGDLSVYWYQQSLDQGLQFLIQYYNGEERAKGNILERFSAQQFPDLHSELNLSSLELGDSALYFCASSVSSGSGETQYFGPGTRLLVL.

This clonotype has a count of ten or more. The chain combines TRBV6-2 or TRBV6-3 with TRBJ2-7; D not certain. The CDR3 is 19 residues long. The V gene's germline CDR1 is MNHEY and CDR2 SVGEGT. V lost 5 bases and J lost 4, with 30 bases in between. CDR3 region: CASSPLLVSGMHSQYEQYF. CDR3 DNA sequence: TGTGCCAGCAGTCCATTACTCGTCAGTGGGATGCATTCGCAATACGAGCAGTACTTC.

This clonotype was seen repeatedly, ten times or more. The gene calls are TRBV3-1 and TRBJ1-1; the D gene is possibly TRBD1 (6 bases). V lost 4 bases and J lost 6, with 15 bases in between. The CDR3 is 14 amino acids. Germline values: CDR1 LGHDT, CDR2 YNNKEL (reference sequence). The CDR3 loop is CASSPIGGLAEAFF. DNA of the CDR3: TGTGCCAGCAGCCCTATAGGGGGGCTGGCTGAAGCTTTCTTT. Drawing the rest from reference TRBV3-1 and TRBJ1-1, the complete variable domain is DTAVSQTPKYLVTQMGNDKSIKCEQNLGHDTMYWYKQDSKKFLKIMFSYNNKELIINETVPNRFSPKSPDKAHLNLHINSLELGDSAVYFCASSPIGGLAEAFFGQGTRLTVV.

CDR3 DNA sequence: TGTGCCTGGACTAGCGGGAGGGCCGGGATGGGGGAGACCCAGTACTTC. Its translation: CAWTSGRAGMGETQYF. The chain is built from TRBV30 and TRBJ2-5; 12 bases are shared with TRBD2. CDR1 GTSNPN and CDR2 SVGIG come from the germline V gene (reference sequence). The CDR3 totals 16 residues. V dropped 4 bases and J dropped 5; count of bases not matched to a gene: 11.

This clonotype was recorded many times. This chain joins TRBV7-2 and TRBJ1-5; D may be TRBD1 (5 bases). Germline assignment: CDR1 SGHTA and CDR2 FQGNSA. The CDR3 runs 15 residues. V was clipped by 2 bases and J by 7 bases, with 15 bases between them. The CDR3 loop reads CASSLSRGSGQPQHF. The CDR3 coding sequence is TGTGCCAGCAGCTTAAGTAGGGGATCTGGGCAGCCCCAGCATTTT.

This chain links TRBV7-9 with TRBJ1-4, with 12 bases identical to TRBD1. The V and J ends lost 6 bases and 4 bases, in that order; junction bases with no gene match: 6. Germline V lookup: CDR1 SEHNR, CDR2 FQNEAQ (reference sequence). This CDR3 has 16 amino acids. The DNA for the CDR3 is TGTGCCAGCAGAAAGGGACAGGGGGCGCTTAATGAAAAACTGTTTTTT. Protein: CASRKGQGALNEKLFF.

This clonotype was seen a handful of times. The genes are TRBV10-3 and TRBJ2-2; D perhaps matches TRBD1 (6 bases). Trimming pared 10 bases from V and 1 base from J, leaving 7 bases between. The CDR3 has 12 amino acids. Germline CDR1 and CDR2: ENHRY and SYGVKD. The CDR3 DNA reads TGTGCCACGGGACAGAACACCGGGGAGCTGTTTTTT. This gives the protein CATGQNTGELFF.

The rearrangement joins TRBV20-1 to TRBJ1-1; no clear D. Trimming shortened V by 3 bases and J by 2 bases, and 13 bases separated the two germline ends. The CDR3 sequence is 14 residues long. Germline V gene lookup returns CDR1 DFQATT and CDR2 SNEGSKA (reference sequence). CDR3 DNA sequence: TGCAGTGCTAGGGCTCTCGGATCAAACACTGAAGCTTTCTTT. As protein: CSARALGSNTEAFF.

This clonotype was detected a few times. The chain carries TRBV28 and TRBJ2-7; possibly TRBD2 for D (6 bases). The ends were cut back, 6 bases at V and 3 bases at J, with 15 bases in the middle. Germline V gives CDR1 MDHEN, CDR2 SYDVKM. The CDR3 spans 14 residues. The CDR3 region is CASRSLGTGYEQYF. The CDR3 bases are TGTGCCAGCAGGTCATTAGGGACTGGCTACGAGCAGTACTTC.

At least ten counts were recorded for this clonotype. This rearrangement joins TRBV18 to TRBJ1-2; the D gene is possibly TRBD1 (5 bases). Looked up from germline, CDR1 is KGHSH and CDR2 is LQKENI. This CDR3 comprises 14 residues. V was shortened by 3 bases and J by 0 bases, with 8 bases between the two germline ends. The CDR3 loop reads CASSPDRSNYGYTF. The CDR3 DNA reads TGTGCCAGCTCACCTGACAGATCTAACTATGGCTACACCTTC.

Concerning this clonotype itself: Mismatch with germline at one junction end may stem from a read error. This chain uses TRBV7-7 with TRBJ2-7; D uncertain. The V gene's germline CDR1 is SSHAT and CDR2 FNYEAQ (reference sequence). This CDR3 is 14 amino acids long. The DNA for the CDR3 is TGTGCTAGCAGCCCCAACCCGGGTTTGGGGGAGCAGTACTTC. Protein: CASSPNPGLGEQYF.

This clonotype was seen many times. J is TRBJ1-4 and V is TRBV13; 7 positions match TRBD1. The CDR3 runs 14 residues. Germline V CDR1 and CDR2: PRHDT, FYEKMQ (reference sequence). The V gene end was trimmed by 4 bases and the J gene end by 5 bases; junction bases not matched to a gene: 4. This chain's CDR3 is CASSYRTGNEKLFF. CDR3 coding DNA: TGTGCCAGCAGCTACCGGACAGGCAATGAAAAACTGTTTTTT.

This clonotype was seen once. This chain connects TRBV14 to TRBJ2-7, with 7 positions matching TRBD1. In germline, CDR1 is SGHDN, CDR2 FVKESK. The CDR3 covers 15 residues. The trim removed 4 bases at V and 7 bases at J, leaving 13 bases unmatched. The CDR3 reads CASSLRTGRTVEQYF. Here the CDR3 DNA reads TGTGCCAGCAGCCTTCGGACAGGACGTACTGTGGAGCAGTACTTC.

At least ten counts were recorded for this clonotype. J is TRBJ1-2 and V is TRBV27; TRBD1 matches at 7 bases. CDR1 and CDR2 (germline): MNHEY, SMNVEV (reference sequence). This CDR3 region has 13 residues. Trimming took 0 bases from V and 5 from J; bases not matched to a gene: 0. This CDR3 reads CASSLSGQYGYTF. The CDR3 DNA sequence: TGTGCCAGCAGTTTATCGGGACAGTATGGCTACACCTTC.

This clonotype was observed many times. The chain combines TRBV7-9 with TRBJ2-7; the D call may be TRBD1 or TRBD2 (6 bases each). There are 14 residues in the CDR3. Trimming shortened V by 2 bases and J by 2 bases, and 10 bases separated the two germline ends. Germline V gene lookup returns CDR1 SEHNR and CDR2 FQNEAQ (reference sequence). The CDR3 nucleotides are TGTGCCAGCAGCTTAAACCGGGGGCCCTACGAGCAGTACTTC. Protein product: CASSLNRGPYEQYF.

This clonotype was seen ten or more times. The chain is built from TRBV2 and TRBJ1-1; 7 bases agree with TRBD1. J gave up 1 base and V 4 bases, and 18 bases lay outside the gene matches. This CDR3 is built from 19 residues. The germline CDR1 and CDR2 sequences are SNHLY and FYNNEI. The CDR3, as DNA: TGTGCCAGCAGTGGTGGCTCGGGACAGATGATAAGATGGAACACTGAAGCTTTCTTT. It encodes CASSGGSGQMIRWNTEAFF.

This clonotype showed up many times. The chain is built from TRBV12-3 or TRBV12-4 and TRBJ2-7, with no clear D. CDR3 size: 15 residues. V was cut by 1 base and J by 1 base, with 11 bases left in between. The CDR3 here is CASSLGQVRSYEQYF. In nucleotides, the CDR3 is TGTGCCAGCAGTTTAGGGCAGGTGAGGTCCTACGAGCAGTACTTC.

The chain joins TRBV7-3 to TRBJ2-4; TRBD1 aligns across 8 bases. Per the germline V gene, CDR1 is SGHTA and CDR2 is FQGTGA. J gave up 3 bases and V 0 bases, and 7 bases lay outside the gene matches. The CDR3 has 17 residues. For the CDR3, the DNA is TGTGCCAGCAGCTTAACTCTCAGGGGGCTGGACAAAAACATTCAGTACTTC. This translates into CASSLTLRGLDKNIQYF.

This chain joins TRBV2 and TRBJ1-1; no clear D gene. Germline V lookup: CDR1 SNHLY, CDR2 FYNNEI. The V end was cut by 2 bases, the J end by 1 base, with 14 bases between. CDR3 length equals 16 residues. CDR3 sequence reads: CASSEPDLDANTEAFF. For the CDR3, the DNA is TGTGCCAGCAGTGAACCGGACTTAGATGCGAACACTGAAGCTTTCTTT.

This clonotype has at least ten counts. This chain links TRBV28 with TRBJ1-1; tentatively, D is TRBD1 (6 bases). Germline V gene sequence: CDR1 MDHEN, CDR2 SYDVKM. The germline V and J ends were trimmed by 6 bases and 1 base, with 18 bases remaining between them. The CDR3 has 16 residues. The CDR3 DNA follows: TGTGCCAGCAGCCAAAACATATGGGGGCCGAACACTGAAGCTTTCTTT. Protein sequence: CASSQNIWGPNTEAFF.

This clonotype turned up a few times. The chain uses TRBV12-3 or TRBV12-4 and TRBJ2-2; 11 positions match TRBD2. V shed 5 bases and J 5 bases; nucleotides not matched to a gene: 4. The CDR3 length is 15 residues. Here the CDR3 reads CASSLTSGITGELFF. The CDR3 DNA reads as TGTGCCAGCAGTCTGACTAGCGGGATTACCGGGGAGCTGTTTTTT.

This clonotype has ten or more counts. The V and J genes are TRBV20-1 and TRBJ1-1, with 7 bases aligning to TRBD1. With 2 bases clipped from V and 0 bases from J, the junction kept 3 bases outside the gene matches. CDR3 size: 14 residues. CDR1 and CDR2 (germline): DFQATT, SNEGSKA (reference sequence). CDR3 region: CSARRQGLNTEAFF. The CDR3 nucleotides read TGCAGTGCTAGAAGACAGGGCTTGAACACTGAAGCTTTCTTT.

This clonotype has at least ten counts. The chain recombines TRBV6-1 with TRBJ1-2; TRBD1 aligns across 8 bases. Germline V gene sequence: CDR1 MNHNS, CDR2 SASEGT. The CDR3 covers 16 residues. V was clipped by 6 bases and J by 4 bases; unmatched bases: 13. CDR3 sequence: CASRGPSGGVGYGYTF. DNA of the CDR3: TGTGCCAGCAGGGGCCCTTCAGGGGGCGTCGGCTATGGCTACACCTTC.

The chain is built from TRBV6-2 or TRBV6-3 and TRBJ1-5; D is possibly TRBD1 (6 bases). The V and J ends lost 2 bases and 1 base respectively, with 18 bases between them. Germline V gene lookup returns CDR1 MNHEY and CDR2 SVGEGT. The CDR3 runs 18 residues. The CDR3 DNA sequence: TGTGCCAGCAGTTACAGAACAGGTGGGGGCTCGAGCAATCAGCCCCAGCATTTT. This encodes CASSYRTGGGSSNQPQHF.

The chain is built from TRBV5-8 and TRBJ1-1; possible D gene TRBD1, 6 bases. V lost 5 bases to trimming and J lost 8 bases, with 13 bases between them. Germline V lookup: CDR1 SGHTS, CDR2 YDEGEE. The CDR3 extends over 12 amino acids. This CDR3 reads CASRGGAGEAFF. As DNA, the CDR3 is TGTGCCAGCAGGGGGGGGGCAGGGGAAGCTTTCTTT. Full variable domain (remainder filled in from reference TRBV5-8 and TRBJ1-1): EAGVTQSPTHLIKTRGQQATLRCSPISGHTSVYWYQQALGLGLQFLLWYDEGEERNRGNFPPRFSGRQFPNYSSELNVNALELEDSALYLCASRGGAGEAFFGQGTRLTVV.

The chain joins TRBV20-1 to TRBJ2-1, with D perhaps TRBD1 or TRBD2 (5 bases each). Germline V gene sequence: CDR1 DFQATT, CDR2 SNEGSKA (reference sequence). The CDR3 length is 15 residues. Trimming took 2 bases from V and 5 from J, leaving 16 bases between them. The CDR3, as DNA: TGCAGTGCTAGACCCCCCGGGACCCCTAACAATGAGCAGTTCTTC. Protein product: CSARPPGTPNNEQFF.

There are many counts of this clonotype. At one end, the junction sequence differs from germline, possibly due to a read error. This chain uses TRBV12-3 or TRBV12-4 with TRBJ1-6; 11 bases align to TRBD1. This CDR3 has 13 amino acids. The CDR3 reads CASSPGQGVSPRF. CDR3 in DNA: TGTGCCAGCAGCCCGGGACAGGGGGTTTCCCCTCGATTT.

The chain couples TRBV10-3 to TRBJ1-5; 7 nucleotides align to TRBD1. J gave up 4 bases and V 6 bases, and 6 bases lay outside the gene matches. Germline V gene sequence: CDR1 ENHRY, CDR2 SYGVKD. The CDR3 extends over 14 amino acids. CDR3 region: CAIRGDSFNQPQHF. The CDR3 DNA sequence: TGTGCCATCAGGGGGGACAGCTTTAATCAGCCCCAGCATTTT.

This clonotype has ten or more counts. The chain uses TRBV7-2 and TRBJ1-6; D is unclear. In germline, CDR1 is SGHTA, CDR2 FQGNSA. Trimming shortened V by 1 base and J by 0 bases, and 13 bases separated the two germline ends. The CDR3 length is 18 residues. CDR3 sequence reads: CASSLGAPGGSYNSPLHF. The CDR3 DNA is TGTGCCAGCAGCTTAGGGGCCCCCGGAGGCTCCTATAATTCACCCCTCCACTTT.

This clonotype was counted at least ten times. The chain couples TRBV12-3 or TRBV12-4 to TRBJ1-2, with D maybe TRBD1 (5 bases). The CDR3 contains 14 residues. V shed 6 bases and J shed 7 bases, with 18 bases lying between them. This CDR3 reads CASSSQGARSGYTF. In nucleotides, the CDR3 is TGTGCCAGCAGCTCCCAAGGGGCAAGAAGTGGCTACACCTTC.

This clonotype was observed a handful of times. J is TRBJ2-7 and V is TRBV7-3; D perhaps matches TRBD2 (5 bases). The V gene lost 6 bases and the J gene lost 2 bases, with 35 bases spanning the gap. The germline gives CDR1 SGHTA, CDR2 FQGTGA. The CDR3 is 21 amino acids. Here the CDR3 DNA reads TGTGCCAGCAGGCCCATGGGTGAGAGGGAGAAGTATGGTCGAATTACCTACGAGCAGTACTTC. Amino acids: CASRPMGEREKYGRITYEQYF.